Below are 31 T cell receptor beta chains sequenced from a single sample in a study of early T cells in non-severe SARS-CoV-2 infection. MiXCR, run by TCRdb on the 5' RACE reads, gives a single entry per CDR3 protein. The table lists 54,000 or so distinct CDR3 sequences, approximately 12% of them singletons. Material: whole blood. These receptors came from an adult who was a healthcare worker with PCR-confirmed SARS-CoV-2 infection or an uninfected control (not recorded which).

At least ten counts were recorded for this clonotype. This chain uses TRBV7-6 with TRBJ2-1, with unresolved D. CDR3 length: 14 residues. CDR1 and CDR2 (germline): SGHVS, FNYEAQ. V shed 2 bases and J shed 6 bases, with 11 bases lying between them. The CDR3 spells CASSLRQAFNEQFF. In DNA, the CDR3 is TGTGCCAGCAGCTTACGCCAGGCGTTCAATGAGCAGTTCTTC.

This clonotype has just a few counts. The chain recombines TRBV3-1 with TRBJ2-6; tentatively, D is TRBD1 or TRBD2 (5 bases each). Germline V gene data show CDR1 as LGHDT and CDR2 as YNNKEL (reference sequence). Trimming shortened V by 3 bases and J by 4 bases, and 10 bases separated the two germline ends. This CDR3 is 15 amino acids long. CDR3 protein: CASSQGTGGANVLTF. The CDR3 coding sequence is TGTGCCAGCAGCCAGGGGACGGGCGGGGCCAACGTCCTGACTTTC.

J is TRBJ1-5 and V is TRBV9, with unresolved D. Germline values: CDR1 SGDLS, CDR2 YYNGEE. V was shortened by 0 bases and J by 1 base, with 8 bases between the two germline ends. The CDR3 consists of 15 residues. CDR3 in DNA: TGTGCCAGCAGCGTAGGGGTAGGGAGCAATCAGCCCCAGCATTTT. Its protein is CASSVGVGSNQPQHF.

This clonotype was counted only a few times. CDR3 DNA: TGTGCCAGCAGTATACTAGCGGGAGCCCAAGAGACCCAGTACTTC. It encodes CASSILAGAQETQYF. The rearrangement joins TRBV2 to TRBJ2-5, with 11 bases fitting TRBD2. V dropped 5 bases and J dropped 1; count of bases not matched to a gene: 3. Germline V lookup: CDR1 SNHLY, CDR2 FYNNEI. This CDR3 contains 15 residues.

The rearrangement uses TRBV7-2 and TRBJ1-2, with D unclear. Germline CDR1 and CDR2: SGHTA and FQGNSA. The CDR3 runs to 13 residues. V shed 5 bases and J shed 4 bases, with 11 bases lying between them. Here the CDR3 DNA reads TGTGCCAGCAGCCAAACAGTGTTCTATGGCTACACCTTC. Protein: CASSQTVFYGYTF.

The CDR3 bases are TGTGCCAGCAGACGACTAGCGGGGGTTGACTCCTACGAGCAGTACTTC. Translated, it gives CASRRLAGVDSYEQYF. This chain joins TRBV6-2 or TRBV6-3 and TRBJ2-7; 12 nucleotides align to TRBD2. Germline trimming cut 6 bases from V and 0 bases from J; bases unmatched to any gene: 6. This CDR3 is 16 amino acids long. Germline V CDR1 and CDR2: MNHEY, SVGEGT.

This clonotype was counted many times. The chain carries TRBV2 and TRBJ2-1, with 12 bases matching TRBD2. With V trimmed by 3 bases and J by 8 bases, 5 bases remained unmatched. The germline gives CDR1 SNHLY, CDR2 FYNNEI. The CDR3 is 15 residues long. In nucleotides, the CDR3 is TGTGCCAGCAGTGATTGGGCTAGCGGGAGGGATGAGCAGTTCTTC. Translating gives CASSDWASGRDEQFF.

The sample holds a few counts of this clonotype. The chain couples TRBV29-1 to TRBJ1-1; D remains unclear. Trimming stripped 7 bases from V and 4 bases from J, with 16 bases between. The CDR3 length is 13 residues. Per the germline V gene, CDR1 is SQVTM and CDR2 is ANQGSEA. The CDR3 protein is CSATTTWGTEAFF. CDR3 nucleotide sequence: TGCAGCGCCACCACCACCTGGGGCACTGAAGCTTTCTTT.

The CDR3 DNA follows: TGTGCCAGCAGCCCCCCGACAGGTGGTTATGGCTACACCTTC. Protein sequence: CASSPPTGGYGYTF. The J gene is TRBJ1-2, the V gene TRBV28; D is possibly TRBD1 (6 bases). Trimming pared 6 bases from V and 5 bases from J, leaving 16 bases between. The CDR3 runs 14 residues. CDR1 is MDHEN, CDR2 SYDVKM, per germline.

This clonotype was seen repeatedly, ten times or more. The CDR3 loop reads CASSLNRETGRSFTTNEKLFF. In DNA, the CDR3 is TGTGCCAGCAGCTTGAATAGGGAGACAGGCCGAAGCTTTACAACTAATGAAAAACTGTTTTTT. The chain carries TRBV5-5 and TRBJ1-4, with a possible D match to TRBD1 (6 bases). Germline CDR1 reads SGHKS; CDR2 reads YYEKEE (reference sequence). This CDR3 is 21 amino acids long. Trimming took 1 base from V and 0 from J, leaving 25 bases between them. Full variable domain (missing parts from reference TRBV5-5 and TRBJ1-4): DAGVTQSPTHLIKTRGQQVTLRCSPISGHKSVSWYQQVLGQGPQFIFQYYEKEERGRGNFPDRFSARQFPNYSSELNVNALLLGDSALYLCASSLNRETGRSFTTNEKLFFGSGTQLSVL.

Only a few counts were recorded for this clonotype. The chain carries TRBV7-3 and TRBJ1-2; D gene uncertain. The CDR3 has 14 residues. Looked up from germline, CDR1 is SGHTA and CDR2 is FQGTGA. Trimming cost V 5 bases and J 4 bases, with 14 bases left between them. The CDR3 loop reads CASSTIGLVYGYTF. The CDR3 coding sequence is TGTGCCAGCAGCACAATAGGGTTGGTCTATGGCTACACCTTC.

This clonotype was detected many times. As DNA, the CDR3 is TGCAGCGCTATGACAGGGGGCTCTGGCTACACCTTC. Its translation: CSAMTGGSGYTF. V and J are TRBV29-1 and TRBJ1-2; 10 bases align to TRBD1. Germline trimming cut 7 bases from V and 7 bases from J; bases unmatched to any gene: 6. CDR1 is SQVTM, CDR2 ANQGSEA, per germline. The CDR3 is made up of 12 amino acids.

This rearrangement joins TRBV3-1 to TRBJ1-5; D unclear. The CDR3 has 13 residues. Trimming stripped 3 bases from V and 5 bases from J, with 8 bases between. Looked up from germline, CDR1 is LGHDT and CDR2 is YNNKEL (reference sequence). CDR3 sequence (DNA): TGTGCCAGCAGCCAGGGGAGCCATCAGCCCCAGCATTTT. Protein sequence: CASSQGSHQPQHF.

This clonotype was detected a few times. The V gene is TRBV7-9, the J gene TRBJ2-2; 7 nucleotides match TRBD2. The CDR3 runs 14 residues. V lost 5 bases, J lost 6 bases, and 6 bases stayed unmatched. Germline CDR1 and CDR2: SEHNR and FQNEAQ (reference sequence). The chain's CDR3 is CASSPGTIAGELFF. CDR3 DNA: TGTGCCAGCAGCCCTGGGACTATTGCCGGGGAGCTGTTTTTT.

This clonotype occurred many times. The chain combines TRBV18 with TRBJ2-2; tentatively, D is TRBD1 (7 bases). This CDR3 comprises 17 residues. Trimming took off 4 bases at V and 5 bases at J, with 20 bases between the two ends. Germline CDR1 reads KGHSH; CDR2 reads LQKENI. This CDR3 is CASSRTVPRDRTGELFF. The DNA for the CDR3 is TGTGCCAGCTCACGGACTGTTCCGCGGGACAGAACCGGGGAGCTGTTTTTT.

The chain employs TRBV6-6 and TRBJ1-3; possible D gene TRBD1, 6 bases. The CDR3 is 15 residues long. Per germline, CDR1 MNHNY and CDR2 SVGAGI (reference sequence). The ends were cut back, 6 bases at V and 0 bases at J, with 12 bases in the middle. CDR3 in amino acids: CASSGLTGSGNTIYF. The CDR3 DNA is TGTGCCAGCAGCGGATTGACAGGCTCTGGAAACACCATATATTTT.

This clonotype came up once. This chain joins TRBV7-2 and TRBJ1-3; D is ambiguous. Germline CDR1 reads SGHTA; CDR2 reads FQGNSA. Trimming took 2 bases from V and 4 from J, leaving 6 bases between them. This CDR3 comprises 13 residues. The CDR3 loop reads CASSLLRGNTIYF. In DNA, the CDR3 is TGTGCCAGCAGCTTATTGCGGGGAAACACCATATATTTT.

This clonotype was recorded many times. V and J are TRBV6-2 or TRBV6-3 and TRBJ1-1; a possible D gene is TRBD1 (5 bases). The V gene lost 6 bases and the J gene lost 1 base, with 12 bases spanning the gap. The CDR3 is 14 residues long. CDR1 and CDR2 (germline): MNHEY, SVGEGT. CDR3 sequence reads: CASSPGFENTEAFF. In nucleotides, the CDR3 is TGTGCCAGCAGCCCAGGGTTCGAGAACACTGAAGCTTTCTTT.

This chain joins TRBV23-1 and TRBJ2-4, with 10 bases fitting TRBD2. TRBV23-1 is reported as an ORF; its role is uncertain. There are 19 residues in the CDR3. V dropped 1 base and J dropped 0; count of bases not matched to a gene: 9. The CDR3 reads CASSQFVGLAVIAKNIQYF. The CDR3 DNA follows: TGCGCCAGCAGTCAATTTGTTGGACTAGCGGTAATAGCCAAAAACATTCAGTACTTC.

This clonotype was recorded at least ten times. J is TRBJ1-2 and V is TRBV6-5; 8 bases fit TRBD1. The junction had 12 bases not matched to a gene; V was cut back by 7 bases and J by 2 bases. The CDR3 contains 16 residues. Germline V gene sequence: CDR1 MNHEY, CDR2 SVGAGI. CDR3 coding DNA: TGTGCCAGCATATCGACCGGGACAGGAGCCAACTATGGCTACACCTTC. Translating it yields CASISTGTGANYGYTF.

This clonotype has ten or more counts. The V and J genes are TRBV29-1 and TRBJ1-2; D unclear. This CDR3 region has 10 residues. Germline V lookup: CDR1 SQVTM, CDR2 ANQGSEA. V was shortened by 6 bases and J by 4 bases, with 6 bases between the two germline ends. CDR3 nucleotides: TGCAGCGTGGCCATCTATGGCTACACCTTC. This translates into CSVAIYGYTF.

The table lists this clonotype with a few counts. This chain connects TRBV27 to TRBJ1-5; 7 bases fit TRBD1. Germline V lookup: CDR1 MNHEY, CDR2 SMNVEV (reference sequence). The CDR3 is made up of 13 amino acids. J was trimmed by 4 bases and V by 10 bases; bases with no gene match: 7. The CDR3 coding sequence is TGTGCCACCAGGGACAGCCTTAATCAGCCCCAGCATTTT. Protein sequence: CATRDSLNQPQHF.

There are many counts of this clonotype. The V and J genes are TRBV6-5 and TRBJ2-1, with TRBD1 identical over 7 bases. CDR3 length: 13 amino acids. The V and J ends lost 5 bases and 7 bases, in that order; junction bases with no gene match: 5. Per germline, CDR1 MNHEY and CDR2 SVGAGI. The CDR3 coding sequence is TGTGCCAGCAGTCTCGGGACAGTTAATGAGCAGTTCTTC. It yields the protein CASSLGTVNEQFF.

The chain employs TRBV7-2 and TRBJ2-3; 9 bases map to TRBD2. The V and J ends lost 1 base and 4 bases, in that order; junction bases with no gene match: 6. The CDR3 consists of 16 residues. CDR1 is SGHTA, CDR2 FQGNSA, per germline. The CDR3 is CASSLVRRGGPDTQYF. CDR3 in DNA: TGTGCCAGCAGCTTAGTACGGCGGGGGGGCCCAGATACGCAGTATTTT.

This clonotype came up many times. The chain employs TRBV5-1 and TRBJ1-1, with 10 positions matching TRBD1. The germline gives CDR1 SGHRS, CDR2 YFSETQ. J was trimmed by 0 bases and V by 3 bases; bases with no gene match: 8. The CDR3 totals 17 residues. The CDR3 nucleotides read TGCGCCAGCAGCTCCGACAGGGGGCTTCGCATGAACACTGAAGCTTTCTTT. Its translation: CASSSDRGLRMNTEAFF.

This sequence joins TRBV18 and TRBJ2-2, with D unresolved. The CDR3 runs 14 residues. Germline assignment: CDR1 KGHSH and CDR2 LQKENI. Trimming removed 3 bases from V and 4 bases from J, with 9 bases in between. CDR3 residues: CASSPRDSTGELFF. The CDR3 nucleotides are TGTGCCAGCTCACCCCGAGATTCCACCGGGGAGCTGTTTTTT. The whole variable domain, remainder taken from reference TRBV18 and TRBJ2-2, is NAGVMQNPRHLVRRRGQEARLRCSPMKGHSHVYWYRQLPEEGLKFMVYLQKENIIDESGMPKERFSAEFPKEGPSILRIQQVVRGDSAAYFCASSPRDSTGELFFGEGSRLTVL.

Details on this clonotype: The germline gene is not matched at one end of the junction; a read error may be the cause. This chain connects TRBV5-1 to TRBJ2-7; D may be TRBD2 (5 bases). The CDR3 consists of 12 residues. Germline loops: CDR1 SGHRS, CDR2 YFSETQ. CDR3 sequence reads: CVSSLGSYEQYF. CDR3 sequence (DNA): TGCGTCAGCAGCTTGGGGAGCTACGAGCAGTACTTC.

The V call is TRBV5-1, the J call TRBJ1-1; a possible D gene is TRBD1 (5 bases). This CDR3 comprises 14 residues. V was pared by 3 bases and J by 4 bases, with 13 bases between. Germline V gene lookup returns CDR1 SGHRS and CDR2 YFSETQ. The CDR3 sequence is CASSSTVSGTEAFF. Here the CDR3 DNA reads TGCGCCAGCAGCTCGACAGTTTCGGGCACTGAAGCTTTCTTT.

The sample holds one count of this clonotype. The V gene is TRBV20-1, the J gene TRBJ2-7; TRBD2 agrees at 7 bases. Trimming cost V 3 bases and J 4 bases; bases outside gene matches: 0. The CDR3 consists of 11 residues. Germline-derived CDR1 and CDR2 are DFQATT and SNEGSKA (reference sequence). Written as DNA, the CDR3 is TGCAGTGCTAGCGGGAGGTACGAGCAGTACTTC. This encodes CSASGRYEQYF.

V usage is TRBV20-1 and J usage is TRBJ2-5; D gene ambiguous. Germline V gene data show CDR1 as DFQATT and CDR2 as SNEGSKA (reference sequence). V was pared by 0 bases and J by 5 bases, with 10 bases between. This CDR3 region has 13 residues. CDR3 region: CSARDALSETQYF. For the CDR3, the DNA is TGCAGTGCTAGAGACGCCCTCTCCGAGACCCAGTACTTC.

This clonotype occurred many times. The V gene is TRBV29-1, the J gene TRBJ1-4, with a possible D match to TRBD1 (6 bases). V was cut by 4 bases and J by 6 bases, with 12 bases left in between. CDR3 size: 13 residues. Germline V CDR1 and CDR2: SQVTM, ANQGSEA. CDR3 in amino acids: CSVVGAGDEKLFF. The CDR3 DNA reads as TGCAGCGTTGTAGGGGCAGGGGATGAAAAACTGTTTTTT. Combining the CDR3 with reference TRBV29-1 and TRBJ1-4 gives the whole variable domain SAVISQKPSRDICQRGTSLTIQCQVDSQVTMMFWYRQQPGQSLTLIATANQGSEATYESGFVIDKFPISRPNLTFSTLTVSNMSPEDSSIYLCSVVGAGDEKLFFGSGTQLSVL.